This T cell receptor beta chain was documented in a study of T cells in Graves' hyperthyroidism and ophthalmopathy. Clinical symptoms, serum thyroxine, TRAb, thyroid ultrasound and orbital computed tomography established diagnosis. RNA transcripts were the template for amplifying TCR beta CDR3 regions. First-round RT-PCR of the TCR CDR3 relied on the HTBI primer set. MiXCR, run by TCRdb on the multiplex PCR reads, gives a single entry per CDR3 protein. The sample lists some 690,000 distinct CDR3 sequences, 17% seen once, with around 16% in the top ten. The sample holds a few counts of this clonotype. V lost 4 bases and J lost 5; bases outside the gene matches: 8. This CDR3 has 14 residues. CDR1 is SGHDT and CDR2 is YYEEEE in the germline V gene.

J is TRBJ2-5 and V is TRBV5-6; 7 positions agree with TRBD1. Sequencing used blood. This clonotype originated in a man aged 45 to 65 with Graves' hyperthyroidism. The CDR3 bases are TGTGCCAGCAGCAGATATACGACAGGGGAGACCCAGTACTTC. The encoded protein is CASSRYTTGETQYF.